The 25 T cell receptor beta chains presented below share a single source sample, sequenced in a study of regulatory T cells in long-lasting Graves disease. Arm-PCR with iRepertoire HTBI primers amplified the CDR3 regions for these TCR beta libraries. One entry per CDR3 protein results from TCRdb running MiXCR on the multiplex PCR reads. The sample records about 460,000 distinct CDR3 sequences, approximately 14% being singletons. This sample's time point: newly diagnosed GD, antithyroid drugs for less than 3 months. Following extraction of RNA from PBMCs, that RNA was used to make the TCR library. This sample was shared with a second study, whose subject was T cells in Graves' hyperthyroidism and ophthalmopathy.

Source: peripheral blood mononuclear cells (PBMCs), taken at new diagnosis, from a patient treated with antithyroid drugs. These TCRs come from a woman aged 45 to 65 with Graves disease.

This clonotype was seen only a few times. For the CDR3, the DNA is TGTGCCAGCAGCCACCCCGGGAAAGTAGACAATGAGCAGTTCTTC. It yields the protein CASSHPGKVDNEQFF. The rearrangement links TRBV4-2 to TRBJ2-1; possibly TRBD2 for D (5 bases). Germline V gene lookup returns CDR1 LGHNA and CDR2 YNFKEQ. CDR3 size: 15 residues. Trimming took off 3 bases at V and 5 bases at J, with 14 bases between the two ends.

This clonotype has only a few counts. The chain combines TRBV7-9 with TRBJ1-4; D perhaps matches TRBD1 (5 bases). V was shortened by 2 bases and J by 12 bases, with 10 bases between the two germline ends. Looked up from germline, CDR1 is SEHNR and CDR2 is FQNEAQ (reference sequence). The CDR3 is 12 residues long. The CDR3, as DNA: TGTGCCAGCAGCTTATATCAGGGTGAACTGTTTTTT. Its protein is CASSLYQGELFF.

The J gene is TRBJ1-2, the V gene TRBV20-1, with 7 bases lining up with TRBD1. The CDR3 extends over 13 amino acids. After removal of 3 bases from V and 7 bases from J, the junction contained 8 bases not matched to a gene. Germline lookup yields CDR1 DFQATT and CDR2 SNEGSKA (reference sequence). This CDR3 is CSASTQGRLGYTF. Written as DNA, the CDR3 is TGCAGTGCTAGTACACAGGGGAGGCTTGGCTACACCTTC.

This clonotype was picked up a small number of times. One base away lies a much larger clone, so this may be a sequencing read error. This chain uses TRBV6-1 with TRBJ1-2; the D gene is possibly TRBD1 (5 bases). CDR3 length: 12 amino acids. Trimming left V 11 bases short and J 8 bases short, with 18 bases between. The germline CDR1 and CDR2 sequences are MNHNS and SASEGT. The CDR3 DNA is TGTGCCGGCATCCCGGGAAGGGGCGGCTACACCTTC. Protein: CAGIPGRGGYTF.

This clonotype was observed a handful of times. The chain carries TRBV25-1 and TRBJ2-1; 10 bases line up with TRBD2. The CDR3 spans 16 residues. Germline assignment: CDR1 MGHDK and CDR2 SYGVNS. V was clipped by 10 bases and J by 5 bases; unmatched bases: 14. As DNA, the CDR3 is TGTGCCACGGGGCGTCTAGCGGGGGTGATCAACAATGAGCAGTTCTTC. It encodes CATGRLAGVINNEQFF.

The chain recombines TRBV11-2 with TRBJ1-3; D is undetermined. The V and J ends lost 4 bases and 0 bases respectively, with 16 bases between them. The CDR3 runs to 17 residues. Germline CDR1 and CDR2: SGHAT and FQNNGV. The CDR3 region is CASSSYRTASSGNTIYF. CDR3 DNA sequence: TGTGCCAGCAGCTCTTACCGGACCGCTTCCTCTGGAAACACCATATATTTT.

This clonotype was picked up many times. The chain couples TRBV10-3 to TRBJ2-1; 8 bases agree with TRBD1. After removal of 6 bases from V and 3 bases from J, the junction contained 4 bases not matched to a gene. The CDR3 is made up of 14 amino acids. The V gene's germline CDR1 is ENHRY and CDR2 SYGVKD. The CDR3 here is CAISPGQDYNEQFF. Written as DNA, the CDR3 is TGTGCCATCAGCCCGGGACAGGACTACAATGAGCAGTTCTTC.

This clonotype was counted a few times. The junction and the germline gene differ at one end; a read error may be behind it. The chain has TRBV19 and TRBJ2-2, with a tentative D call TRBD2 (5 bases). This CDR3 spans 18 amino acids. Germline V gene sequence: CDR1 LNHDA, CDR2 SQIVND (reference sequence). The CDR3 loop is CASSIPPTRPRNTGELFF. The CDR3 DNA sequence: TGTGCCAGCAGTATACCCCCCACTAGACCAAGAAACACCGGGGAGCTGTTTTTT. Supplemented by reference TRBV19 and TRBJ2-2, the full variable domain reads DGGITQSPKYLFRKEGQNVTLSCEQNLNHDAMYWYRQDPGQGLRLIYYSQIVNDFQKGDIAEGYSVSREKKESFPLTVTSAQKNPTAFYLCASSIPPTRPRNTGELFFGEGSRLTVL.

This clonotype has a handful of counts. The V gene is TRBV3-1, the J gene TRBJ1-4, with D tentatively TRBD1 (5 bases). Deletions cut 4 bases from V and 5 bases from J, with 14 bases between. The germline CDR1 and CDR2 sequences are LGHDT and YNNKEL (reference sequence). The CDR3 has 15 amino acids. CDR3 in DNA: TGTGCCAGCAGCCCCCGGGACCCAGGAAATGAAAAACTGTTTTTT. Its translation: CASSPRDPGNEKLFF.

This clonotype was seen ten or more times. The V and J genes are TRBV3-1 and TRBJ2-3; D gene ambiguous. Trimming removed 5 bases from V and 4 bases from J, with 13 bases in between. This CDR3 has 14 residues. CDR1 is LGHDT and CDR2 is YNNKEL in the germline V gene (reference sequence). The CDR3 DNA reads TGTGCCAGCAGCAACGACCCGGCGTCAGATACGCAGTATTTT. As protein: CASSNDPASDTQYF.

The CDR3 DNA reads TGTGCCAGTAGTAAGGCTAGCGGGGCCTACAATGAGCAGTTCTTC. Encoded protein: CASSKASGAYNEQFF. The genes are TRBV19 and TRBJ2-1; 9 bases are a match to TRBD2. Losses at the gene ends were 4 bases for V and 2 bases for J; bases not matched to a gene: 3. CDR1 LNHDA and CDR2 SQIVND come from the germline V gene (reference sequence). This CDR3 comprises 15 residues.

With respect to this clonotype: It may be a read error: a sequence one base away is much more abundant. The CDR3 nucleotides are TGTGCCAGCGGGGCTCCGGGACTAGCGGGAGTCAATGAGCAGTTCTTC. It yields the protein CASGAPGLAGVNEQFF. The gene calls are TRBV2 and TRBJ2-1, with 14 nucleotides matching TRBD2. CDR1 is SNHLY, CDR2 FYNNEI, per germline. Trimming cost V 8 bases and J 6 bases; bases outside gene matches: 9. The CDR3 totals 16 residues. The full variable domain, with the rest looked up from reference TRBV2 and TRBJ2-1, is EPEVTQTPSHQVTQMGQEVILRCVPISNHLYFYWYRQILGQKVEFLVSFYNNEISEKSEIFDDQFSVERPDGSNFTLKIRSTKLEDSAMYFCASGAPGLAGVNEQFFGPGTRLTVL.

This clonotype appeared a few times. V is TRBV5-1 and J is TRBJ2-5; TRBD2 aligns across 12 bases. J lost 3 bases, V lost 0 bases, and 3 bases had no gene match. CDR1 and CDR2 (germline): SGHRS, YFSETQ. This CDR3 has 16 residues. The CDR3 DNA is TGCGCCAGCAGCTTGGGACCTAGCGGGAGGGAAGAGACCCAGTACTTC. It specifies CASSLGPSGREETQYF.

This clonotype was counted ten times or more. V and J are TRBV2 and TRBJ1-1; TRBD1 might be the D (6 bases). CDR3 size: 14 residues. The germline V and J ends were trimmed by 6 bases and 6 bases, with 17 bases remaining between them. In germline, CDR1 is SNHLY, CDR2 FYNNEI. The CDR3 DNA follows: TGTGCCAGCAGGAGGGGGGGGGGGTTGTCTGAAGCTTTCTTT. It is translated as CASRRGGGLSEAFF. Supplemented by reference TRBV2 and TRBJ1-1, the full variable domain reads EPEVTQTPSHQVTQMGQEVILRCVPISNHLYFYWYRQILGQKVEFLVSFYNNEISEKSEIFDDQFSVERPDGSNFTLKIRSTKLEDSAMYFCASRRGGGLSEAFFGQGTRLTVV.

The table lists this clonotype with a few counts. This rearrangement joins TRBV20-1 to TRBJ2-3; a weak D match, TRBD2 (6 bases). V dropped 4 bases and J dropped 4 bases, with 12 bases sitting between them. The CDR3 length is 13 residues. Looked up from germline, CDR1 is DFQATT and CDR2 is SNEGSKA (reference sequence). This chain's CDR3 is CSAKPGAPDTQYF. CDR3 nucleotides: TGCAGTGCTAAGCCGGGAGCCCCAGATACGCAGTATTTT.

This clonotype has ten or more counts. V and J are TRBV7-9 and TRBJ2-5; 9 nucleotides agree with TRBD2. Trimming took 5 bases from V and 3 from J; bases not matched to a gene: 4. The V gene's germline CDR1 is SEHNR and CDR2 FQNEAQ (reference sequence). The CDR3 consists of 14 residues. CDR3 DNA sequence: TGTGCCAGCAGCCCGACTAGCGGAAAAGAGACCCAGTACTTC. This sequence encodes CASSPTSGKETQYF.

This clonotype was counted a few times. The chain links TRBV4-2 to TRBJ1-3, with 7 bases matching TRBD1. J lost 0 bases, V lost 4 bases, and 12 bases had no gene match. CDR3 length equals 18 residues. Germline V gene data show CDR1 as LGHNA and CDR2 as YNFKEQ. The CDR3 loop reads CASSLGQALGRSGNTIYF. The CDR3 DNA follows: TGTGCCAGCAGCCTTGGACAGGCTTTGGGGCGCTCTGGAAACACCATATATTTT.

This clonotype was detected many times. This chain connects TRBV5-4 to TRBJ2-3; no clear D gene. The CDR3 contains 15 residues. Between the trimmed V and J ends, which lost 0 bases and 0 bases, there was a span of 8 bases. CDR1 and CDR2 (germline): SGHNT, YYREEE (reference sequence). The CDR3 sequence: CASSLGGVSTDTQYF. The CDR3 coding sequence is TGTGCCAGCAGCTTGGGTGGCGTTAGCACAGATACGCAGTATTTT.

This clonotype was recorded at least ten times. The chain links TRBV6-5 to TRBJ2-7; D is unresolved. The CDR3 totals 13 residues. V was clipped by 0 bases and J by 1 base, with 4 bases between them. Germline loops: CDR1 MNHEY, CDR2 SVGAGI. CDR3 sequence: CASSYSVSYEQYF. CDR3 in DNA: TGTGCCAGCAGTTACTCGGTTTCCTACGAGCAGTACTTC.

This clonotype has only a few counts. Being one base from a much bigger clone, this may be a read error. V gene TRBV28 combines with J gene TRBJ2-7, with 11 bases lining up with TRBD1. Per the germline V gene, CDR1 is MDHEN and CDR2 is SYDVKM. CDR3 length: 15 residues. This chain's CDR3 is CASRTGTGGKYERYF. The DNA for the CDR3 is TGTGCCAGCAGGACCGGGACAGGGGGAAAGTACGAGCGGTACTTC.

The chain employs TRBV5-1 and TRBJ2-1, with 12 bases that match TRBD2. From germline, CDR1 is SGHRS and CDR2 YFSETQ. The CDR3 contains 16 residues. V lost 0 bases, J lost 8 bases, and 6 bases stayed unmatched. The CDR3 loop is CASSLDLAGGHYEQFF. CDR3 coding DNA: TGCGCCAGCAGCTTGGACCTAGCGGGAGGGCATTATGAGCAGTTCTTC.

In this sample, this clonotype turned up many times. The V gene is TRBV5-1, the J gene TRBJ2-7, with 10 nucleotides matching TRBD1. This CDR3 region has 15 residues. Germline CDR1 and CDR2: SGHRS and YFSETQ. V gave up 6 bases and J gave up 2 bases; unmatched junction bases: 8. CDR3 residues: CASTGGTGVPYEQYF. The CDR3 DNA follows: TGCGCCAGCACCGGCGGGACAGGGGTCCCCTACGAGCAGTACTTC. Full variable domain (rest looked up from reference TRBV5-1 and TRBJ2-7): KAGVTQTPRYLIKTRGQQVTLSCSPISGHRSVSWYQQTPGQGLQFLFEYFSETQRNKGNFPGRFSGRQFSNSRSEMNVSTLELGDSALYLCASTGGTGVPYEQYFGPGTRLTVT.

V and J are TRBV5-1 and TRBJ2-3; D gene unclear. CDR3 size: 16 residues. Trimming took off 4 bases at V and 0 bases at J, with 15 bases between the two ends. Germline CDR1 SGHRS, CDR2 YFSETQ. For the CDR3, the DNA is TGCGCCAGCAGCCCATCTCCAGTTAAGAGCACAGATACGCAGTATTTT. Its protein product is CASSPSPVKSTDTQYF.

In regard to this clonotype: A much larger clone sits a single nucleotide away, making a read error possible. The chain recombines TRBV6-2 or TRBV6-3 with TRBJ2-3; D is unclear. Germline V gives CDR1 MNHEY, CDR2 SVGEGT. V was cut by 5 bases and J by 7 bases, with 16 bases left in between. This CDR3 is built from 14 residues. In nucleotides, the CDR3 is TGTGCCAGCAGTGACCCCCGGACCGGACATACGCAGTATTTT. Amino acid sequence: CASSDPRTGHTQYF.

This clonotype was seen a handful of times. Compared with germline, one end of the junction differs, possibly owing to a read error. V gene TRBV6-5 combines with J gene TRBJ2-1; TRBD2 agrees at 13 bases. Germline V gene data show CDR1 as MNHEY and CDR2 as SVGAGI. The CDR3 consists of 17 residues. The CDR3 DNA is TGTGCCAGCAGTTCTTGGACTAGCGGGAGATCCTGCAATGAGCAGTTCTTC. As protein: CASSSWTSGRSCNEQFF.